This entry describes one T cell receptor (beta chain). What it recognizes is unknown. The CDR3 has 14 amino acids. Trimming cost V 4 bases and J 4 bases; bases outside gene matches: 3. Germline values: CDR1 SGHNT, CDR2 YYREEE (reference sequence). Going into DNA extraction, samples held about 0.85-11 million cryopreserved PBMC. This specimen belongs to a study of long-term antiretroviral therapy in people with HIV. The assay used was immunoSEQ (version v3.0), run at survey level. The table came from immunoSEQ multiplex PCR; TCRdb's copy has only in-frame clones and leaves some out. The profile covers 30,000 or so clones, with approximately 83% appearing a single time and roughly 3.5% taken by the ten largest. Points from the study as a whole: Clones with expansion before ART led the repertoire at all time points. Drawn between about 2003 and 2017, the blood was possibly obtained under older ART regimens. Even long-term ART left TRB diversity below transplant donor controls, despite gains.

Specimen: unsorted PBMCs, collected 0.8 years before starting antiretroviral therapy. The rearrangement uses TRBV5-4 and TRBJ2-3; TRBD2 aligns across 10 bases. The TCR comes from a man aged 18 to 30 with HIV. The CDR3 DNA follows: TGTGCCAGCAGCCTCCTAGCGGGAGCAGATACGCAGTATTTT. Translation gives CASSLLAGADTQYF.